The following is a T cell receptor (beta chain) sequence with its context. What it binds is unknown. CDR1 MGHRA and CDR2 YSYEKL come from the germline V gene. The length of the CDR3 is 15 residues. V dropped 1 base and J dropped 2 bases, with 6 bases sitting between them. This sample stems from a study of cytomegalovirus exposure and HLA in healthy donors. General study points: Subsequent analysis revealed that first-cohort TCR clusters tended to co-occur in the 110 or so validation repertoires.

TCRdb keeps only in-frame clones here, not all; method: immunoSEQ multiplex PCR. The sample consists of about 160,000 clones, around four fifths of them appearing once. The sequenced sample consisted of PBMCs. The chain combines TRBV4-1 with TRBJ1-6; tentative D call: TRBD1 (6 bases). The receptor's source is a man aged 30 to 45 in good health and CMV-seropositive. Here the CDR3 DNA reads TGCGCCAGCAGCCAAGGGACAGCCTATAATTCACCCCTCCACTTT. This translates into CASSQGTAYNSPLHF.